Described below is a single T cell receptor (beta chain) sequence and its context. The authors ran the immunoSEQ assay, v3.0, at survey level. Sequencing used immunoSEQ multiplex PCR; TCRdb keeps in-frame clones, though not all of them. The data hold roughly 30,000 clones, with more than 90% observed a single time. Each participant with HIV received care in the United States. Every sample had about 0.85-11 million cryopreserved PBMC in it before DNA extraction. This CDR3 is built from 18 residues. V lost 1 base, J lost 4 bases, and 13 bases stayed unmatched. Germline-derived CDR1 and CDR2 are MNHNS and SASEGT. This entry comes from a study of long-term antiretroviral therapy in people with HIV.

The chain has TRBV6-1 and TRBJ2-5; 9 bases agree with TRBD2. Sample: unsorted PBMCs, taken more than 6 years after starting antiretroviral therapy. The receptor comes from a man aged 25-45 years with HIV. CDR3 sequence (DNA): TGTGCCAGCAGTGAAGAGGTAGCGGGGGCCTTCTGGGGAGAGACCCAGTACTTC. Its translation: CASSEEVAGAFWGETQYF.